This T cell receptor (beta chain) was observed in a study of kidney transplant recipient with SARS-CoV-2 infection. CDR3 length: 14 amino acids. The germline V gene encodes CDR1 SSHAT and CDR2 FNYEAQ (reference sequence). This clonotype occurred many times. One end of the junction does not line up with germline, which may come from a read error. One entry per CDR3 protein results from TCRdb running MiXCR on the reads. Counted here are approximately 250,000 distinct CDR3 sequences, under 35% occurring once; the ten biggest clones make up under 9.5%. This rearrangement joins TRBV7-7 to TRBJ1-5; 7 bases align to TRBD1. Sequencing was performed on a blood sample, taken at baseline and around day 110 from a kidney transplant recipient. This clonotype was sampled from a young adult male patient who had COVID-19 and was a kidney transplant recipient. The graft donor may account for some of the T cells. Here the CDR3 DNA reads TGTGCTAGCAGCTTACACAGGGGAAATCAGCCCCAGCATTTT. This gives the protein CASSLHRGNQPQHF.